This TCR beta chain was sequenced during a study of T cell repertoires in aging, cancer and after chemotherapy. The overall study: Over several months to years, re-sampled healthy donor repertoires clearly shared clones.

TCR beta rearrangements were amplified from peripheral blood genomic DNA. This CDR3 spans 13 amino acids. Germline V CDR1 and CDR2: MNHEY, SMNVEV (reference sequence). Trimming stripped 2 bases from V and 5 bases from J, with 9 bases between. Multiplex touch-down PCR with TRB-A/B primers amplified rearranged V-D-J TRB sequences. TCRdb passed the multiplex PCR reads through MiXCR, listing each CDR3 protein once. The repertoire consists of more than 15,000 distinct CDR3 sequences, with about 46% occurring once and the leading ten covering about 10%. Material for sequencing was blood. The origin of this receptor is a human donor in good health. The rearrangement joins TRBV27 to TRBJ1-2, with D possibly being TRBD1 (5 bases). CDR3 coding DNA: TGTGCCAGCAGTTTACCCGGGGGGTATGGCTACACCTTC. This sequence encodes CASSLPGGYGYTF.